This TCR beta chain was sequenced for a study of tumor-infiltrating lymphocytes in primary liver carcinoma. Overall study context: Subjects presented with primary liver carcinoma managed by surgical resection. Donors had hepatocellular carcinoma or combined HCC and intrahepatic cholangiocarcinoma.

A primer matching the constant region was used to make TCR beta cDNA from 450 to 500 ng of total RNA. Amplification in three nested multiplex PCR rounds with slightly modified ARM-PCR gave rise to TCR beta libraries. The first two PCR rounds, around 10 cycles each, used TRBV1-TRBV30 forward primers and a C-beta reverse primer. In TCRdb, the multiplex PCR reads were re-called with MiXCR into one record per CDR3 protein. The table has 250,000 to 350,000 distinct CDR3 sequences, more than 55% seen once; the top ten hold more than 15%. Unsorted whole blood supplied the blood RNA, and germline DNA was isolated too. These patients lived with chronic HBV infection and had never been treated. This CDR3 is 11 amino acids long. V was cut by 6 bases and J by 8 bases, with 8 bases left in between. The V gene's germline CDR1 is MNHEY and CDR2 SVGEGT. This clonotype was detected a few times. Antigen: not known. Overall study findings and caveats: Without sorting, CD4+ versus CD8+ T cell repertoires were not compared.

The TCR sequence derives from a woman younger than 45 with primary liver carcinoma and hepatitis B virus infection. Sequenced input: peripheral blood. V usage is TRBV6-2 or TRBV6-3 and J usage is TRBJ2-1; D not resolved. CDR3 in amino acids: CASSPSHEQFF. CDR3 sequence (DNA): TGTGCCAGCAGCCCCTCGCATGAGCAGTTCTTC.